Included here is one TCR beta chain sequence, with context. No antigen is known for it. The libraries were made with immunoSEQ v3.0 at survey level. Clones were read by immunoSEQ multiplex PCR, and TCRdb kept only the in-frame ones, dropping some. In the table there are 15,000 to 20,000 clones, roughly three quarters of which are singletons. The sample belongs to a study of long-term antiretroviral therapy in people with HIV. The CDR3 spans 15 residues. The V gene lost 4 bases and the J gene lost 7 bases, with 19 bases spanning the gap. Findings and caveats of the study: ART adherence, viral resistance and therapy changes were not recorded. Repertoires with HIV possessed tighter CDR3 length spans than those of controls.

The study used samples holding about 0.85-10 million cryopreserved PBMC before DNA extraction. The clonotype comes from a woman aged 40-49 years with HIV. The material was unsorted PBMCs, obtained 2.3 years after starting antiretroviral therapy. The chain carries TRBV23-1 and TRBJ1-1; a possible D gene is TRBD1 (5 bases). TRBV23-1 counts as an open reading frame of uncertain function. This CDR3 reads CASSPGQEGTVEAFF. CDR3 nucleotides: TGCGCCAGCAGTCCGGGCCAGGAGGGGACGGTTGAAGCTTTCTTT.